This TCR beta chain emerged from a study of blood T cell repertoires in COVID-19. The CDR3 loop spans 14 amino acids. V lost 5 bases and J lost 3; bases outside the gene matches: 4. Sequencing was performed with immunoSEQ multiplex PCR; in TCRdb, only in-frame clones are kept and a portion is missing. The sample has 12,000 or so clones, 90% seen once; the top ten hold approximately 13%. Input material: peripheral blood. V is TRBV23-1 and J is TRBJ2-1; 7 nucleotides line up with TRBD2. TRBV23-1 is an ORF, with its function uncertain. The sequence was collected from a man aged 65-85 years with active COVID-19. CDR3 sequence reads: CASSEGEGYNEQFF. The CDR3 DNA is TGCGCCAGCAGTGAAGGGGAGGGCTACAATGAGCAGTTCTTC.